This entry is about one T cell receptor (beta chain). Relative to the germline gene, one junction end is altered; a read error may explain this. Germline lookup yields CDR1 MDHEN and CDR2 SYDVKM. This CDR3 comprises 9 residues. Sequenced by immunoSEQ multiplex PCR; TCRdb stores in-frame clones only, minus some. The data hold hundreds of thousands of clones, with around 87% observed a single time. This sample is drawn from a study of shared T cell receptors in the human thymus. In addition, the sample was reused for a study of human thymus T cells. That report notes: Thymic repertoires overlap heavily among unrelated individuals, related research has reported.

Sequencing was carried out using thymocytes. The receptor was isolated from a boy under two years old with a congenital heart defect. The chain links TRBV28 to TRBJ1-2, with a weak D call TRBD1 (6 bases). The CDR3 loop reads CASIGWGRF. Here the CDR3 DNA reads TGTGCCAGCATAGGGTGGGGGCGCTTC.